The 6 T cell receptor beta chains in this list originate from one sample, sequenced in a study of blood T cell repertoires in COVID-19 (dated by TCRdb to about 2020). Receptor libraries were prepared by the immunoSEQ multiplex PCR assay. TCRdb's version of the immuneACCESS table is confined to in-frame rearrangements and falls short of the full clone set. An unresolved V gene accounts for under half of the shortfall where checked; the remainder is of unknown origin. Here the sample has roughly 15,000 clones; around 74% occur a single time. Clones ranked in the top ten supply roughly an eighth of the sample. Sequenced sample: peripheral blood. Source of these receptors: a man aged 55 to 70 with acute or convalescent COVID-19.

This clone is a singleton in its sample. The J gene is TRBJ2-1, the V gene TRBV9; 9 bases align to TRBD1. This CDR3 spans 13 amino acids. The junction had 3 bases not matched to a gene; V was cut back by 3 bases and J by 8 bases. Germline V gene sequence: CDR1 SGDLS, CDR2 YYNGEE. Here the CDR3 DNA reads TGTGCCAGCAGCGAACACAGGGGGCATGAGCAGTTCTTC. It encodes CASSEHRGHEQFF.

The chain has TRBV10-3 and TRBJ1-2; 10 bases agree with TRBD1. The CDR3 contains 15 residues. Trimming at V came to 7 bases and at J to 1 base, leaving 6 bases not matched to a gene. Germline V CDR1 and CDR2: ENHRY, SYGVKD. The CDR3 region is CAITGTGVFNYGYTF. Here the CDR3 DNA reads TGTGCCATCACCGGGACAGGGGTTTTTAACTATGGCTACACCTTC.

This chain joins TRBV7-2 and TRBJ1-5, with TRBD1 matching over 7 bases. CDR1 SGHTA and CDR2 FQGNSA come from the germline V gene. V shed 4 bases, J shed 5 bases, and the junction held 8 bases outside the gene matches. CDR3 size: 15 residues. CDR3 sequence (DNA): TGTGCCAGCAGCTCCAGTGGACAGGACTATCAGCCCCAGCATTTT. Amino acid sequence: CASSSSGQDYQPQHF.

Only a few counts were recorded for this clone. CDR3 in amino acids: CASSQAQLSGNEQFF. In DNA form, the CDR3 reads TGTGCCAGCAGCCAAGCTCAACTCTCGGGAAATGAGCAGTTCTTC. The V gene is TRBV3-1 (or the pseudogene TRBV3-2), the J gene TRBJ2-1, with D possibly TRBD2 on 5 matching bases. Deletions cut 1 base from V and 7 bases from J, with 14 bases between. The CDR3 totals 15 residues. The germline CDR1 and CDR2 sequences are LGHDT and YNNKEL (reference sequence).

This chain joins TRBV7-2 and TRBJ1-1; a weak D match, TRBD1 (5 bases). The CDR3 runs 16 residues. V lost 2 bases and J 8 bases, leaving 21 bases between the germline ends. Germline CDR1 reads SGHTA; CDR2 reads FQGNSA. The CDR3 DNA reads TGTGCCAGCAGCTTACTTGGTGCGACAGACGGCTTGGAAGCTTTCTTT. Translated, it gives CASSLLGATDGLEAFF.

The V and J genes are TRBV19 and TRBJ1-2; tentative D call: TRBD1 (6 bases). Looked up from germline, CDR1 is LNHDA and CDR2 is SQIVND (reference sequence). The CDR3 is 16 amino acids. The V end lost 3 bases, the J end lost 6 bases, and 20 bases lay between the germline ends. CDR3 loop: CASSISARGLMDGYTF. CDR3 coding DNA: TGTGCCAGTAGTATTTCGGCCAGGGGATTGATGGATGGCTACACCTTC.